The present entry profiles one T cell receptor beta chain with its context. As yet, its antigen is unknown. The sample comes from a study of radiotherapy plus CTLA-4 blockade in lung cancer. Data came from immunoSEQ multiplex PCR; TCRdb stores just in-frame clones and leaves some out. The sample lists tens of thousands of clones, less than 80% occurring once. Germline V gene sequence: CDR1 SGHNT, CDR2 YENEEA. Deletions cut 5 bases from V and 6 bases from J, with 19 bases between. The CDR3 contains 15 residues. Regarding the study as a whole: Best predicting response, reportedly, were early blood T cell clone dynamics, with interferon-beta.

The origin of this receptor is a human donor with non-small cell lung cancer who had a complete response to radiotherapy plus ipilimumab. The V gene is TRBV11-3, the J gene TRBJ1-1; no firm D call. Here the sequenced sample was peripheral blood, taken from a patient treated with radiotherapy plus ipilimumab. The CDR3 DNA reads as TGTGCCAGCAGCGCCCAACCCGGACCTAACGCTGAAGCTTTCTTT. Residues: CASSAQPGPNAEAFF.